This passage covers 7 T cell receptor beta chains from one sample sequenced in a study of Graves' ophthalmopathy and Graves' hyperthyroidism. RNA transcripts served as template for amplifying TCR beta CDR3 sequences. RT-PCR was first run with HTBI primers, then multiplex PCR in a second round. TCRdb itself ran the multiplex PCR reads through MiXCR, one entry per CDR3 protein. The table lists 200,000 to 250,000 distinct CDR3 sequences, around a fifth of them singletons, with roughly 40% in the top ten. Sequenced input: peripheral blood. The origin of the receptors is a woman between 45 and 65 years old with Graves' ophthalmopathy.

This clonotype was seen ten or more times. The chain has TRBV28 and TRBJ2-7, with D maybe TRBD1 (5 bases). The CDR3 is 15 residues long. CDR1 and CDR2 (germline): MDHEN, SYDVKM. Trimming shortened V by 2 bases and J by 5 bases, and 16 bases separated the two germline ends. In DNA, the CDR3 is TGTGCCAGCAGTTTAGTGGGGCCAGGGCAGGACGAGCAGTACTTC. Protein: CASSLVGPGQDEQYF.

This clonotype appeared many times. The CDR3 protein is CASSEPLAGGETQYF. CDR3 sequence (DNA): TGTGCCAGCAGTGAACCACTAGCGGGGGGAGAGACCCAGTACTTC. The chain uses TRBV25-1 and TRBJ2-5; 12 bases are shared with TRBD2. CDR3 size: 15 residues. J gave up 4 bases and V 2 bases, and 2 bases lay outside the gene matches. Germline V gene sequence: CDR1 MGHDK, CDR2 SYGVNS. Variable domain in full (rest from reference TRBV25-1 and TRBJ2-5): EADIYQTPRYLVIGTGKKITLECSQTMGHDKMYWYQQDPGMELHLIHYSYGVNSTEKGDLSSESTVSRIRTEHFPLTLESARPSHTSQYLCASSEPLAGGETQYFGPGTRLLVL.

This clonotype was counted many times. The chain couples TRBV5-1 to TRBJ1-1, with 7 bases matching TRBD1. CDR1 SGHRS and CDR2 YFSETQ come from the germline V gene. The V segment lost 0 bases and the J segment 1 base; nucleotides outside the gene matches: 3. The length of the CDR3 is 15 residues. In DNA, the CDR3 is TGCGCCAGCAGCTTGGCCGGACAGGCGAACACTGAAGCTTTCTTT. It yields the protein CASSLAGQANTEAFF.

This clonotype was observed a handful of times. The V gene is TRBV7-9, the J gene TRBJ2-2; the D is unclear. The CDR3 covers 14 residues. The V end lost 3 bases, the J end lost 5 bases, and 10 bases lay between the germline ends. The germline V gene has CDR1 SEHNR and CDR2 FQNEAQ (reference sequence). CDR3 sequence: CASSFLGPTGELFF. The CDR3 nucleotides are TGTGCCAGCAGCTTCCTCGGACCAACCGGGGAGCTGTTTTTT.

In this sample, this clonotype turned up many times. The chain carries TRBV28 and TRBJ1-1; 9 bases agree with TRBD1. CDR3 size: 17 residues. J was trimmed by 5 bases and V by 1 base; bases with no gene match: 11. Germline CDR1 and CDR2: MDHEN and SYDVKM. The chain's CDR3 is CASSLSRNRGRRTEAFF. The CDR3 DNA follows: TGTGCCAGCAGTTTATCACGTAACAGGGGGCGTAGGACTGAAGCTTTCTTT.

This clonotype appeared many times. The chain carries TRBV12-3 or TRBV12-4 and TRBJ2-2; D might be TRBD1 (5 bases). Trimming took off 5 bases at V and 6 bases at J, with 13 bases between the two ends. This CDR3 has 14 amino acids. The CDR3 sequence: CASSPSRVSGELFF. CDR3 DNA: TGTGCCAGCAGTCCATCCAGGGTTTCCGGGGAGCTGTTTTTT.

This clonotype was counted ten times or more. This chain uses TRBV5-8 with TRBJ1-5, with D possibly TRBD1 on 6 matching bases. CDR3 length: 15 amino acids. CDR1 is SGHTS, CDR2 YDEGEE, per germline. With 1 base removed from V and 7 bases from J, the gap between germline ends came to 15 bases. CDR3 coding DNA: TGTGCCAGCAGCTTGCGGGGAGTAGGGGGGCAGCCCCAGCATTTT. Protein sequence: CASSLRGVGGQPQHF.